One and the same sample provided the 14 T cell receptor beta chains below, sequenced in a study of shared clonotypes between healthy human individuals. Clones were sequenced by immunoSEQ multiplex PCR, and TCRdb holds only the in-frame ones, with some missing. The sample contains roughly 2,300,000 clones, less than 95% of which appear only once. The sequencing sample was made of naive CD4+ T cells from PBMCs. Sample subset: CD45RA+ positively selected. These receptors originate from a man aged 18 to 30 in good health. Some clones in this sample may be carry-over from other donors' samples.

This rearrangement joins TRBV30 to TRBJ1-3; D might be TRBD1 (5 bases). CDR1 is GTSNPN, CDR2 SVGIG, per germline (reference sequence). V gave up 2 bases and J gave up 3 bases, with 11 bases separating them. There are 14 residues in the CDR3. In nucleotides, the CDR3 is TGTGCCTGGAGTCCCAAGGGGTTTGGAAACACCATATATTTT. Its protein product is CAWSPKGFGNTIYF. Together with reference TRBV30 and TRBJ1-3, the CDR3 gives the full variable domain: SQTIHQWPATLVQPVGSPLSLECTVEGTSNPNLYWYRQAAGRGLQLLFYSVGIGQISSEVPQNLSASRPQDRQFILSSKKLLLSDSGFYLCAWSPKGFGNTIYFGEGSWLTVV.

The V call is TRBV27, the J call TRBJ2-1; a weak D match, TRBD2 (5 bases). Trimming cost V 5 bases and J 9 bases, with 11 bases left between them. There are 12 residues in the CDR3. The V gene's germline CDR1 is MNHEY and CDR2 SMNVEV (reference sequence). CDR3: CASSTYSGEQFF. The CDR3 bases are TGTGCCAGCAGTACCTACAGCGGTGAGCAGTTCTTC.

The V gene is TRBV29-1, the J gene TRBJ2-1, with no clear D. The CDR3 has 14 amino acids. Germline CDR1 SQVTM, CDR2 ANQGSEA. V was pared by 6 bases and J by 7 bases, with 19 bases between. CDR3 in amino acids: CSVRDIKELNEQFF. The DNA of the CDR3 is TGCAGCGTCCGAGATATAAAGGAGTTGAATGAGCAGTTCTTC.

Regarding this clone: The identical CDR3 is also encoded by other nucleotide sequences in the sample. The genes are TRBV7-2 and TRBJ2-5, with TRBD1 matching 7 bases. Germline V gene sequence: CDR1 SGHTA, CDR2 FQGNSA. Losses at the gene ends were 2 bases for V and 1 base for J; bases not matched to a gene: 1. The CDR3 loop spans 14 amino acids. CDR3 nucleotides: TGTGCCAGCAGCTTATCAGGGGGCCAAGAGACCCAGTACTTC. This translates into CASSLSGGQETQYF.

The genes are TRBV28 and TRBJ2-5; D remains ambiguous. Germline assignment: CDR1 MDHEN and CDR2 SYDVKM. The germline V and J ends were trimmed by 5 bases and 3 bases, with 4 bases remaining between them. CDR3 length equals 11 residues. CDR3 in amino acids: CASSKEETQYF. The CDR3, as DNA: TGTGCCAGCAGTAAGGAAGAGACCCAGTACTTC. Full variable domain (outside the CDR3, taken from reference TRBV28 and TRBJ2-5): DVKVTQSSRYLVKRTGEKVFLECVQDMDHENMFWYRQDPGLGLRLIYFSYDVKMKEKGDIPEGYSVSREKKERFSLILESASTNQTSMYLCASSKEETQYFGPGTRLLVL.

The chain is built from TRBV5-8 and TRBJ2-2; D is ambiguous. Germline loops: CDR1 SGHTS, CDR2 YDEGEE. V shed 1 base and J shed 6 bases, with 13 bases lying between them. There are 15 residues in the CDR3. The CDR3 reads CASSLMTFWAGELFF. CDR3 coding DNA: TGTGCCAGCAGCTTGATGACGTTTTGGGCCGGGGAGCTGTTTTTT.

This chain links TRBV14 with TRBJ2-2; D uncertain. The V and J ends lost 1 base and 1 base respectively, with 4 bases between them. Per the germline V gene, CDR1 is SGHDN and CDR2 is FVKESK. The CDR3 runs to 14 residues. This CDR3 is CASSQAVNTGELFF. The CDR3 region has the DNA TGTGCCAGCAGCCAAGCGGTGAACACCGGGGAGCTGTTTTTT. The entire variable domain, with the rest obtained from reference TRBV14 and TRBJ2-2, is as follows: EAGVTQFPSHSVIEKGQTVTLRCDPISGHDNLYWYRRVMGKEIKFLLHFVKESKQDESGMPNNRFLAERTGGTYSTLKVQPAELEDSGVYFCASSQAVNTGELFFGEGSRLTVL.

This rearrangement joins TRBV2 to TRBJ2-3; D remains unclear. The CDR3 is 15 residues long. In germline, CDR1 is SNHLY, CDR2 FYNNEI. Trimming removed 2 bases from V and 6 bases from J, with 15 bases in between. CDR3 in DNA: TGTGCCAGCAGTGAACACCCCTTACCCATTGATACGCAGTATTTT. Encoded protein: CASSEHPLPIDTQYF.

V gene TRBV19 combines with J gene TRBJ2-3, with a possible D match to TRBD2 (6 bases). CDR3 length: 15 residues. CDR1 LNHDA and CDR2 SQIVND come from the germline V gene (reference sequence). V lost 7 bases to trimming and J lost 2 bases, with 16 bases between them. CDR3 loop: CASTGRGRVTDTQYF. CDR3 nucleotides: TGTGCCAGTACGGGGCGGGGTAGGGTCACAGATACGCAGTATTTT.

Note on this clone: Other DNA sequences in the same sample also yield this CDR3. The chain recombines TRBV5-1 with TRBJ2-1, with a tentative D call TRBD1 (6 bases). From germline, CDR1 is SGHRS and CDR2 YFSETQ. This CDR3 region has 13 residues. The V end was cut by 2 bases, the J end by 5 bases, with 8 bases between. The CDR3 bases are TGCGCCAGCAGCTTAACAGGGAACAATGAGCAGTTCTTC. This gives the protein CASSLTGNNEQFF. Looking up the rest from reference TRBV5-1 and TRBJ2-1 gives the full variable domain: KAGVTQTPRYLIKTRGQQVTLSCSPISGHRSVSWYQQTPGQGLQFLFEYFSETQRNKGNFPGRFSGRQFSNSRSEMNVSTLELGDSALYLCASSLTGNNEQFFGPGTRLTVL.

J is TRBJ1-5 and V is TRBV5-1, with a possible D match to TRBD1 (5 bases). Per the germline V gene, CDR1 is SGHRS and CDR2 is YFSETQ. V shed 4 bases and J shed 4 bases, with 18 bases lying between them. This CDR3 region has 16 residues. This CDR3 is CASSRGPGSLNQPQHF. In DNA form, the CDR3 reads TGCGCCAGCAGCCGAGGGCCAGGGTCTCTAAATCAGCCCCAGCATTTT.

The chain recombines TRBV14 with TRBJ1-4; tentative D call: TRBD1 (5 bases). Germline loops: CDR1 SGHDN, CDR2 FVKESK. Trimming cost V 3 bases and J 8 bases, with 10 bases left between them. The CDR3 is 13 amino acids. The CDR3 region is CASSQRQREKLFF. CDR3 in DNA: TGTGCCAGCAGCCAGCGACAGAGAGAAAAACTGTTTTTT.

This chain joins TRBV28 and TRBJ1-4, with D tentatively TRBD1 (5 bases). The CDR3 has 18 amino acids. Germline lookup yields CDR1 MDHEN and CDR2 SYDVKM. V was shortened by 5 bases and J by 0 bases, with 19 bases between the two germline ends. The CDR3 nucleotides read TGTGCCAGCAGTCCCGTCGGCCAGGGTGGTGCAACTAATGAAAAACTGTTTTTT. It specifies CASSPVGQGGATNEKLFF.

The rearrangement links TRBV13 to TRBJ1-1; D might be TRBD1 (5 bases). The CDR3 is made up of 14 amino acids. With 6 bases removed from V and 7 bases from J, the gap between germline ends came to 18 bases. Germline V gene sequence: CDR1 PRHDT, CDR2 FYEKMQ (reference sequence). In nucleotides, the CDR3 is TGTGCCAGCAGGGGGCCAGGGTCGACCGTTGAAGCTTTCTTT. This sequence encodes CASRGPGSTVEAFF.